The clone carrying this TCR beta chain was seen only a few times. Its antigen is currently unknown. Other DNA sequences in the same sample also yield this CDR3. Germline V CDR1 and CDR2: SQVTM, ANQGSEA. V shed 6 bases and J shed 0 bases, with 8 bases lying between them. This CDR3 region has 12 residues. This sample stems from a study of beta chain features in type 1 diabetes. Study-level findings and limits: The study found moderately but significantly shorter TCRB CDR3s in all four CD4+ subsets of Type 1 diabetes patients. Comparison showed that naive, central memory and Treg TCRB repertoires appeared more similar among patients than among healthy donors.

Expressed TCRB transcripts were sequenced because the isolated RNA had all been reverse transcribed beforehand. Assay: immunoSEQ multiplex PCR; the TCRdb copy retains only in-frame clones and omits some. This table holds about 650,000 clones, 9.5% to 15% found once. Source material: naive CD4+ T cells from blood. This chain links TRBV29-1 with TRBJ2-5, with D possibly matching TRBD2 (5 bases). The receptor was derived from a man aged 25 to 40 with type 1 diabetes. CDR3 in DNA: TGCAGCGTGGGAGACTACCAAGAGACCCAGTACTTC. Its protein product is CSVGDYQETQYF.